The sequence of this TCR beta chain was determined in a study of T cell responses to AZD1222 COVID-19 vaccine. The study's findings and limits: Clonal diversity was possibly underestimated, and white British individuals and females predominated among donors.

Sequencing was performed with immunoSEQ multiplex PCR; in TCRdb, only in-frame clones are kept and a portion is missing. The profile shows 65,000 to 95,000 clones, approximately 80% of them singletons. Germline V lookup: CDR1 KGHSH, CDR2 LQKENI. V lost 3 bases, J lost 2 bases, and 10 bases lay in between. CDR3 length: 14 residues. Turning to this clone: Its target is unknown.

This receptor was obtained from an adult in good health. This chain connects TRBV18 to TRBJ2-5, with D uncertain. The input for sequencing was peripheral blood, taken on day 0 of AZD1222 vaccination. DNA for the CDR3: TGTGCCAGCTCACCTGCCAGCTTACAAGAGACCCAGTACTTC. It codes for CASSPASLQETQYF.